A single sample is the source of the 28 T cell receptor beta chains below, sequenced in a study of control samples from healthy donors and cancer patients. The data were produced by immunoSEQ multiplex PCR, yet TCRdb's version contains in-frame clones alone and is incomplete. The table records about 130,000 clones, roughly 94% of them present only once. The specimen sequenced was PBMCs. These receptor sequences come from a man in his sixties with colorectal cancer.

The CDR3 reads CASSEGRGQYF. As DNA, the CDR3 is TGTGCCAGCAGTGAGGGCCGGGGGCAGTACTTC. The genes are TRBV6-2 or TRBV6-3 and TRBJ2-7, with D tentatively TRBD2 (5 bases). V lost 5 bases to trimming and J lost 9 bases, with 11 bases between them. Germline CDR1 reads MNHEY; CDR2 reads SVGEGT. The CDR3 runs 11 residues.

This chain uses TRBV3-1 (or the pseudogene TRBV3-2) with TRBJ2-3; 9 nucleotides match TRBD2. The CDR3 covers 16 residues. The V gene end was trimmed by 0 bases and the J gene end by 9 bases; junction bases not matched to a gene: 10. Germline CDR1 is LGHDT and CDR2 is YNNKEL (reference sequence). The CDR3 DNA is TGTGCCAGCAGCCAAGAGACTGCGGGGGGGCCTCAGACGCAGTATTTT. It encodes CASSQETAGGPQTQYF.

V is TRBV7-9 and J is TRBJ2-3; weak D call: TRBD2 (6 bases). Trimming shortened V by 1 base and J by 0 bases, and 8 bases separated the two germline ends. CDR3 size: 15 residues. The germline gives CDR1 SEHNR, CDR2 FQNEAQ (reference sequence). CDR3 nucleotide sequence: TGTGCCAGCAGCTTAGACGGGGGAAGCACAGATACGCAGTATTTT. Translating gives CASSLDGGSTDTQYF.

As DNA, the CDR3 is TGTGCCAGCAGTTTATCAGCCGTAGAAGAGACCCAGTACTTC. The encoded protein is CASSLSAVEETQYF. The J gene is TRBJ2-5, the V gene TRBV27; D gene ambiguous. This CDR3 spans 14 amino acids. The ends were cut back, 0 bases at V and 3 bases at J, with 8 bases in the middle. The germline gives CDR1 MNHEY, CDR2 SMNVEV (reference sequence).

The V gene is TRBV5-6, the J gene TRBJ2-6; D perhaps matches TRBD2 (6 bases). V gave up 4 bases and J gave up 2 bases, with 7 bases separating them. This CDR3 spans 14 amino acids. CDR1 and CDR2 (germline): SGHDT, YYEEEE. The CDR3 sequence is CASSRETGANVLTF. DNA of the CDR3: TGTGCCAGCAGCCGGGAGACTGGGGCCAACGTCCTGACTTTC.

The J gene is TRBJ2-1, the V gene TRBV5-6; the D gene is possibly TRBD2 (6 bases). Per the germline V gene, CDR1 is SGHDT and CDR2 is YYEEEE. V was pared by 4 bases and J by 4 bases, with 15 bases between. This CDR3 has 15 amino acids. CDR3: CASSPTGAGYNEQFF. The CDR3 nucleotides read TGTGCCAGCAGCCCGACGGGAGCAGGGTACAATGAGCAGTTCTTC.

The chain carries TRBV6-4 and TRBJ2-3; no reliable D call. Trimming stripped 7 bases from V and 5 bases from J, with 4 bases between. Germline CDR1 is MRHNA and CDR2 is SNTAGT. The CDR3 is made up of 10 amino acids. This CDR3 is CASIGDTQYF. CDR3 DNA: TGTGCCAGCATAGGAGATACGCAGTATTTT.

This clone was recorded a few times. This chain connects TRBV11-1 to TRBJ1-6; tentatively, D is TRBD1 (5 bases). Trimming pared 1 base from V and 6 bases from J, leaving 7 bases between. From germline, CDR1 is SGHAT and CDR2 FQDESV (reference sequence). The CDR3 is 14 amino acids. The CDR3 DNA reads TGTGCCAGCAGCTTAGGACAGCCTAATTCACCCCTCCACTTT. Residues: CASSLGQPNSPLHF.

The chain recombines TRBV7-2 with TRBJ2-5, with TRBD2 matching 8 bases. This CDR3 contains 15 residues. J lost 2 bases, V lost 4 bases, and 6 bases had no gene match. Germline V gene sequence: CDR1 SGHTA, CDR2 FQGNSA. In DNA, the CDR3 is TGTGCCAGCAGCTGGGAGCGGGGGAGACAAGAGACCCAGTACTTC. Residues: CASSWERGRQETQYF. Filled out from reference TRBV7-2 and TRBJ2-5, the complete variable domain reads GAGVSQSPSNKVTEKGKDVELRCDPISGHTALYWYRQSLGQGLEFLIYFQGNSAPDKSGLPSDRFSAERTGGSVSTLTIQRTQQEDSAVYLCASSWERGRQETQYFGPGTRLLVL.

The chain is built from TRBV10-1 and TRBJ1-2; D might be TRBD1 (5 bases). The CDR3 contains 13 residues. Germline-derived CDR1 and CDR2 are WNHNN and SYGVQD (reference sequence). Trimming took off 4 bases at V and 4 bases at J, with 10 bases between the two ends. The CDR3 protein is CASSAQGGYGYTF. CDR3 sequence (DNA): TGCGCCAGCAGTGCCCAGGGCGGCTATGGCTACACCTTC.

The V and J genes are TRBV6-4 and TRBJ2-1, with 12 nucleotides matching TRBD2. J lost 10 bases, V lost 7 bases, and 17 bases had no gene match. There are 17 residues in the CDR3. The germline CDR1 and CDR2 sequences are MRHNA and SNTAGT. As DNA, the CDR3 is TGTGCCAGCACTGTAACTAGCGGGGGGCTCCTTTGGGAAGAGCAGTTCTTC. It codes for CASTVTSGGLLWEEQFF.

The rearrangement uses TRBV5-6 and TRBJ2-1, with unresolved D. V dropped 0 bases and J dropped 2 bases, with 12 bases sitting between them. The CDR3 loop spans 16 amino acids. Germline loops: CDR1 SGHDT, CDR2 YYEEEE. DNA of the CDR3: TGTGCCAGCAGCTTGGACCGGGCCTTGGCCTACAATGAGCAGTTCTTC. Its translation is CASSLDRALAYNEQFF.

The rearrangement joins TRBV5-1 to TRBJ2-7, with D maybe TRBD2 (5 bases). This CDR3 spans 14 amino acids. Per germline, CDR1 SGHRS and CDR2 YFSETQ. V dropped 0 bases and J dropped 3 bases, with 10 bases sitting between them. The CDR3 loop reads CASSLEVGSYEQYF. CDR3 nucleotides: TGCGCCAGCAGCTTGGAAGTGGGGAGCTACGAGCAGTACTTC.

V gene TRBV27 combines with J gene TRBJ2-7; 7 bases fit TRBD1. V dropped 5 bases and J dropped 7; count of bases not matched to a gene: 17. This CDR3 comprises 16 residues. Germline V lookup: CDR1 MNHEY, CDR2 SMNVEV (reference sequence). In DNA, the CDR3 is TGTGCCAGCAGTGGGACAGATCTTGGGTTCCTTAGGGAGCAGTACTTC. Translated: CASSGTDLGFLREQYF.

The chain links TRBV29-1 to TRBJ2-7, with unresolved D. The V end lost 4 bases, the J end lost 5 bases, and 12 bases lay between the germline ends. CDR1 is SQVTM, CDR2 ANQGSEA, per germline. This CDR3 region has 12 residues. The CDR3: CSVGSGSNEQYF. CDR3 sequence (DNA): TGCAGCGTTGGGTCCGGATCCAACGAGCAGTACTTC.

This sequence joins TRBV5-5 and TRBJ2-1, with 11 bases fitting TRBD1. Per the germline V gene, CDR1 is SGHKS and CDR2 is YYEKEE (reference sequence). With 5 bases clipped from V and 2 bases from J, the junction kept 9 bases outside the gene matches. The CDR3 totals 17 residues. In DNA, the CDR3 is TGTGCCAGCAGTCGCACCGGGACAGGGGGGACCTACAATGAGCAGTTCTTC. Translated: CASSRTGTGGTYNEQFF.

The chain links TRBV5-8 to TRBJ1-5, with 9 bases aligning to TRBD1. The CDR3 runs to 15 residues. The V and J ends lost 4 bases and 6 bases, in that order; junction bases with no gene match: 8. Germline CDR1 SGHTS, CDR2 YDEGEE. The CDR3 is CASSPKQGARQPQHF. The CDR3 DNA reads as TGTGCCAGCAGCCCTAAACAGGGGGCGCGTCAGCCCCAGCATTTT.

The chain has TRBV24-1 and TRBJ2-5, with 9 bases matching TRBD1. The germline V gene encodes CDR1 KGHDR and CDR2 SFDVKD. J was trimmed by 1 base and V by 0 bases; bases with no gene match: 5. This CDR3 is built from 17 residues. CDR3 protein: CATSDLGADRGQETQYF. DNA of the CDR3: TGTGCCACCAGTGATTTGGGCGCGGACAGGGGCCAAGAGACCCAGTACTTC.

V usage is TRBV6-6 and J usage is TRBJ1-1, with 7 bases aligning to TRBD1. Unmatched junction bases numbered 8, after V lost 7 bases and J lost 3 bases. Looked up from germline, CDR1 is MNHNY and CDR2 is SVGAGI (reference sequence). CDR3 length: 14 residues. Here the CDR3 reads CASTRTGADTEAFF. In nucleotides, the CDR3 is TGTGCCAGCACCCGAACAGGGGCCGACACTGAAGCTTTCTTT.

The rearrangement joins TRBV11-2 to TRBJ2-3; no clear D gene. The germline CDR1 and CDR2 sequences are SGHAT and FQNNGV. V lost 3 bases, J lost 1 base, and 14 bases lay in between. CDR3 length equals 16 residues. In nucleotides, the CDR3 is TGTGCCAGCAGCTTGACCTCTGTCCGCCGCACAGATACGCAGTATTTT. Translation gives CASSLTSVRRTDTQYF. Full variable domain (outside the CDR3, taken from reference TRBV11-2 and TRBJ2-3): EAGVAQSPRYKIIEKRQSVAFWCNPISGHATLYWYQQILGQGPKLLIQFQNNGVVDDSQLPKDRFSAERLKGVDSTLKIQPAKLEDSAVYLCASSLTSVRRTDTQYFGPGTRLTVL.

The CDR3 DNA sequence: TGCGCCAGCGGGATAGCGGGGGGGTCCGCAGATACGCAGTATTTT. Translating gives CASGIAGGSADTQYF. The V gene is TRBV5-1, the J gene TRBJ2-3; 11 bases agree with TRBD2. J was trimmed by 4 bases and V by 7 bases; bases with no gene match: 8. The CDR3 sequence is 15 residues long. Per the germline V gene, CDR1 is SGHRS and CDR2 is YFSETQ.

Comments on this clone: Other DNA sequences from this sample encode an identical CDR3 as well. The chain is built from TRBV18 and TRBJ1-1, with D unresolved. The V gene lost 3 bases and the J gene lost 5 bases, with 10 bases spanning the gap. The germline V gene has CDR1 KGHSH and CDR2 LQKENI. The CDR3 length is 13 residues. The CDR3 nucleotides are TGTGCCAGCTCACCGCGGGGTAATACTGAAGCTTTCTTT. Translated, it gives CASSPRGNTEAFF.

The CDR3 bases are TGTGCCAGTAGTGCCGCGTTTGCAGGGCTTGGAAACACCATATATTTT. Translated, it gives CASSAAFAGLGNTIYF. This sequence joins TRBV19 and TRBJ1-3; TRBD1 is a possible D gene (5 bases). Germline values: CDR1 LNHDA, CDR2 SQIVND (reference sequence). The CDR3 contains 16 residues. V shed 5 bases and J shed 3 bases, with 17 bases lying between them.

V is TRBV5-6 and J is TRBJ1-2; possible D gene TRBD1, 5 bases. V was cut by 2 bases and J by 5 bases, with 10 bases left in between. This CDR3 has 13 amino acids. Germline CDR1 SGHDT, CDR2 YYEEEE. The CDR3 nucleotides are TGTGCCAGCAGCTTCTGGGAGGGGTATGGCTACACCTTC. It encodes CASSFWEGYGYTF. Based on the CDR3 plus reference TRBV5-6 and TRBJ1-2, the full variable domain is DAGVTQSPTHLIKTRGQQVTLRCSPKSGHDTVSWYQQALGQGPQFIFQYYEEEERQRGNFPDRFSGHQFPNYSSELNVNALLLGDSALYLCASSFWEGYGYTFGSGTRLTVV.

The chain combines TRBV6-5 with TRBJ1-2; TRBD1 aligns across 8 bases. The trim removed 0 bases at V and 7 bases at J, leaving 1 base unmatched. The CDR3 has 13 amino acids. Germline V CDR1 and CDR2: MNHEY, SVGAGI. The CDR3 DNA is TGTGCCAGCAGTTACTCAGGGACAGGTGGCTACACCTTC. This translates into CASSYSGTGGYTF.

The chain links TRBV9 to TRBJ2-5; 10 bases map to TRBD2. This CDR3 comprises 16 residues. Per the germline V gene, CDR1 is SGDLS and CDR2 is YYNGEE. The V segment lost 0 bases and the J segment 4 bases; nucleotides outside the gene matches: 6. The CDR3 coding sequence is TGTGCCAGCAGCGTAGAGGGCTCTAGCGGGGGAGAGACCCAGTACTTC. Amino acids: CASSVEGSSGGETQYF.

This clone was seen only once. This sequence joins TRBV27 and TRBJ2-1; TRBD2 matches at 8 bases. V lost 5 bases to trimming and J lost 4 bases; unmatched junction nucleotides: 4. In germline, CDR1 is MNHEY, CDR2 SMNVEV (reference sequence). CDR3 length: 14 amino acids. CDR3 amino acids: CASSLRGGYNEQFF. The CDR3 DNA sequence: TGTGCCAGCAGTCTTCGGGGGGGATACAATGAGCAGTTCTTC.

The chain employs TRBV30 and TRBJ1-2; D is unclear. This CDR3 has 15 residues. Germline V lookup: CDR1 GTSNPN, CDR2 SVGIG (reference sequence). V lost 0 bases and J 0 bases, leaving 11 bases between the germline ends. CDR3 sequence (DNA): TGTGCCTGGAGTGTACAAGGGTACTCTAACTATGGCTACACCTTC. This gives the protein CAWSVQGYSNYGYTF.